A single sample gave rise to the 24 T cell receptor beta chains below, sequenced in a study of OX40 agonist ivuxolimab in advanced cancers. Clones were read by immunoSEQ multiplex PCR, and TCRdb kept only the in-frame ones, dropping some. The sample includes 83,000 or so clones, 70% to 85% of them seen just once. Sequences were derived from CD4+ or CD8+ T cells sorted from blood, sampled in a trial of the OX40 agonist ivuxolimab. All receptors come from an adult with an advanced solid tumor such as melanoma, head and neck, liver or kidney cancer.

The CDR3 region is CASSHRGLTSTDTQYF. DNA for the CDR3: TGTGCCAGCTCACACCGGGGACTTACTAGCACAGATACGCAGTATTTT. V usage is TRBV18 and J usage is TRBJ2-3; weak D call: TRBD2 (6 bases). Per germline, CDR1 KGHSH and CDR2 LQKENI. V lost 4 bases and J 0 bases, leaving 14 bases between the germline ends. CDR3 size: 16 residues. The whole variable domain, filled in from reference TRBV18 and TRBJ2-3, reads NAGVMQNPRHLVRRRGQEARLRCSPMKGHSHVYWYRQLPEEGLKFMVYLQKENIIDESGMPKERFSAEFPKEGPSILRIQQVVRGDSAAYFCASSHRGLTSTDTQYFGPGTRLTVL.

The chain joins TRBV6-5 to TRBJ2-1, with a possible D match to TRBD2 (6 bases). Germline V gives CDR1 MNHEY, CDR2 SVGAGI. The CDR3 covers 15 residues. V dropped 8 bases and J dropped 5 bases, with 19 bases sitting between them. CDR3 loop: CASGSQRVRNNEQFF. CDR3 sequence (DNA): TGTGCCAGCGGATCCCAGCGGGTCCGTAACAATGAGCAGTTCTTC.

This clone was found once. The CDR3 DNA is TGCGCCAGCAGCTCTATTGACAGCTCCAATGAAAAACTGTTTTTT. Translation: CASSSIDSSNEKLFF. The rearrangement joins TRBV5-1 to TRBJ1-4; D is perhaps TRBD1 (5 bases). V was pared by 3 bases and J by 5 bases, with 14 bases between. Per the germline V gene, CDR1 is SGHRS and CDR2 is YFSETQ. The CDR3 has 15 residues. Together with reference TRBV5-1 and TRBJ1-4, the CDR3 gives the full variable domain: KAGVTQTPRYLIKTRGQQVTLSCSPISGHRSVSWYQQTPGQGLQFLFEYFSETQRNKGNFPGRFSGRQFSNSRSEMNVSTLELGDSALYLCASSSIDSSNEKLFFGSGTQLSVL.

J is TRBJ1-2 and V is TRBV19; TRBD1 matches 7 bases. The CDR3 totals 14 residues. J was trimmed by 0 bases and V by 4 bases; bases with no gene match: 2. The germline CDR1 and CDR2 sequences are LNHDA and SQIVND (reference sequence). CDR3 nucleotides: TGTGCCAGTAGTACCGGACAGGCTAACTATGGCTACACCTTC. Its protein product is CASSTGQANYGYTF.

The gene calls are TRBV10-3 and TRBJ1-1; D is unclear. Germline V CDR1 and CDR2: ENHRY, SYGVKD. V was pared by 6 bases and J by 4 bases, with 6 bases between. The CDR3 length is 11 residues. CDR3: CAIRTSTEAFF. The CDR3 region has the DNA TGTGCCATCAGGACCAGCACTGAAGCTTTCTTT.

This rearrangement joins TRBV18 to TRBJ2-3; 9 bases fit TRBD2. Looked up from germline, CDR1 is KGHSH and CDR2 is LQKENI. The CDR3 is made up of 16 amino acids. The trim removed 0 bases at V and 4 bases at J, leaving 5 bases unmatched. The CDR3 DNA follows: TGTGCCAGCTCACCACCTGCGGCGGGGGGGGCAGATACGCAGTATTTT. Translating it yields CASSPPAAGGADTQYF.

CDR3 sequence reads: CASSFLSGGANIQYF. The CDR3 nucleotides read TGTGCCAGCAGCTTTCTCAGCGGGGGCGCGAACATTCAGTACTTC. This chain links TRBV11-2 with TRBJ2-4; TRBD2 aligns across 8 bases. The CDR3 has 15 amino acids. The V gene's germline CDR1 is SGHAT and CDR2 FQNNGV. J lost 7 bases, V lost 3 bases, and 8 bases had no gene match.

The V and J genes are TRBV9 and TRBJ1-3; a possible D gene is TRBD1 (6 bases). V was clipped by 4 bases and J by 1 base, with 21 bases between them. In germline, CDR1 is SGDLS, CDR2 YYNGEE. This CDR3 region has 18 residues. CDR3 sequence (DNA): TGTGCCAGCAGCCCCTATCCGACAGGTGGCCGATCTGGAAACACCATATATTTT. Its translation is CASSPYPTGGRSGNTIYF.

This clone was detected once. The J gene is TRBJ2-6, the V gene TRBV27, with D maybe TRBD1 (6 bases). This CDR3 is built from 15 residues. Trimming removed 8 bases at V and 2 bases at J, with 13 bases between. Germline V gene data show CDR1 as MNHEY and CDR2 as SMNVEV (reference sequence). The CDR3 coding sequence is TGTGCCAGCCTTGCTACAGGGCCTGGGGCCAACGTCCTGACTTTC. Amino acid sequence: CASLATGPGANVLTF.

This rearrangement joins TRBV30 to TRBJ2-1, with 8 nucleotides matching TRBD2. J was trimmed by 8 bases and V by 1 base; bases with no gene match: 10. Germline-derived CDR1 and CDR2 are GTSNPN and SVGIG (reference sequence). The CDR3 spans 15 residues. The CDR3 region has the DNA TGTGCCTGGAGTGCGTCGGGAGGGCCTTTAGATGAGCAGTTCTTC. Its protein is CAWSASGGPLDEQFF.

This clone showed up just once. In nucleotides, the CDR3 is TGTGCCAGCAGTTACCGTAGCCTCAGGGGTAACACTGAAGCTTTCTTT. The encoded protein is CASSYRSLRGNTEAFF. V and J are TRBV6-5 and TRBJ1-1, with D possibly matching TRBD1 (6 bases). Trimming took 2 bases from V and 2 from J, leaving 15 bases between them. The CDR3 loop spans 16 amino acids. Germline V gives CDR1 MNHEY, CDR2 SVGAGI.

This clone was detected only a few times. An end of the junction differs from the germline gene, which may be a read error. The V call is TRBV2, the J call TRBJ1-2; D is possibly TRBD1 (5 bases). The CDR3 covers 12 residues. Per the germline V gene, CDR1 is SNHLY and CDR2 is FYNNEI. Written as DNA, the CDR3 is TGTGCCAGCAGTGAAGCGGGGCCCTTTGAACTATTC. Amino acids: CASSEAGPFELF.

In DNA form, the CDR3 reads TGTGCCAGTTCGGCCGGACAGGGGAGCTATGGCTACACCTTC. Translating gives CASSAGQGSYGYTF. V usage is TRBV7-2 and J usage is TRBJ1-2; 9 nucleotides match TRBD1. This CDR3 spans 14 amino acids. CDR1 is SGHTA, CDR2 FQGNSA, per germline. V dropped 9 bases and J dropped 4; count of bases not matched to a gene: 9. The whole variable domain, filled in from reference TRBV7-2 and TRBJ1-2, reads GAGVSQSPSNKVTEKGKDVELRCDPISGHTALYWYRQSLGQGLEFLIYFQGNSAPDKSGLPSDRFSAERTGGSVSTLTIQRTQQEDSAVYLCASSAGQGSYGYTFGSGTRLTVV.

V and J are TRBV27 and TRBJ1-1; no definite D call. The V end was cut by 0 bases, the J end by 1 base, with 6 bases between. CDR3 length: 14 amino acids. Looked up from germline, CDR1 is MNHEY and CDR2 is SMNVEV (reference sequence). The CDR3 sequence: CASSLSASNTEAFF. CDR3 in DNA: TGTGCCAGCAGTTTATCAGCCTCGAACACTGAAGCTTTCTTT.

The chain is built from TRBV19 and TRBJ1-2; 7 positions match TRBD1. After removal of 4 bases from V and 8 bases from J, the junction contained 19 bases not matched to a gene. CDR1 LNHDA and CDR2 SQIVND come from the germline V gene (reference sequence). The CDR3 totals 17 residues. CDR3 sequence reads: CASSRVVNRDSRGGYTF. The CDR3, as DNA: TGTGCCAGTAGTAGGGTCGTGAACCGGGACAGCAGGGGAGGCTACACCTTC. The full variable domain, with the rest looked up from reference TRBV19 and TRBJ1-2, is DGGITQSPKYLFRKEGQNVTLSCEQNLNHDAMYWYRQDPGQGLRLIYYSQIVNDFQKGDIAEGYSVSREKKESFPLTVTSAQKNPTAFYLCASSRVVNRDSRGGYTFGSGTRLTVV.

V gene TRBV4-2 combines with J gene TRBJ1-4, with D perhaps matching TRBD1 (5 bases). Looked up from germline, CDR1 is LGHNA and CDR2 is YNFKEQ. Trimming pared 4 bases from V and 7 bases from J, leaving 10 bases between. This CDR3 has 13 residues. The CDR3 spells CASSRGGSEKLFF. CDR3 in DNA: TGTGCCAGCAGCCGTGGGGGGAGTGAAAAACTGTTTTTT.

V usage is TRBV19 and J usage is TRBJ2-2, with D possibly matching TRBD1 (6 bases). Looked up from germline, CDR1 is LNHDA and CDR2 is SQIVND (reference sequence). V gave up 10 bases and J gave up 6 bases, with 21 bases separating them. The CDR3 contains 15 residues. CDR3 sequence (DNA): TGTGCCACCGGAGAAGGGGGTTGGAAGTCCGGGGAGCTGTTTTTT. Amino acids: CATGEGGWKSGELFF.

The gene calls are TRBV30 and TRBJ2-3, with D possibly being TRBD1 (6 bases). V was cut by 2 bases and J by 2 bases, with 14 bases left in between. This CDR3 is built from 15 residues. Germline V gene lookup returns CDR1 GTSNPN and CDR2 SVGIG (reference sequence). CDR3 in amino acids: CAWSHQGLYTDTQYF. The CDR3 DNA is TGTGCCTGGAGTCACCAGGGGCTGTACACAGATACGCAGTATTTT.

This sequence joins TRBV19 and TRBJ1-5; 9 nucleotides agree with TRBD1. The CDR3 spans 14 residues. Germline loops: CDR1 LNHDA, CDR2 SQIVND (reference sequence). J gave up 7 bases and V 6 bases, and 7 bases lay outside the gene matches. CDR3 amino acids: CASSFNRGQQPQHF. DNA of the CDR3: TGTGCCAGTAGCTTCAACAGGGGGCAACAGCCCCAGCATTTT. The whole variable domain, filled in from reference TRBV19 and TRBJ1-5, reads DGGITQSPKYLFRKEGQNVTLSCEQNLNHDAMYWYRQDPGQGLRLIYYSQIVNDFQKGDIAEGYSVSREKKESFPLTVTSAQKNPTAFYLCASSFNRGQQPQHFGDGTRLSIL.

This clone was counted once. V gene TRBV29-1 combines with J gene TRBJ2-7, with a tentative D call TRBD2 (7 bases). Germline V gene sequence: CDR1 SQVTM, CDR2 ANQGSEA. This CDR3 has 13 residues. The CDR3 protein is CSGGTGTGGEQYF. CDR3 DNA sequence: TGCAGTGGAGGAACAGGGACGGGAGGCGAGCAGTACTTC.

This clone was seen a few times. The DNA of the CDR3 is TGTGCCAGCAGTTTTCCTAACACCGGGGAGCTGTTTTTT. This sequence encodes CASSFPNTGELFF. The V gene is TRBV5-4, the J gene TRBJ2-2, with D uncertain. Germline V gene lookup returns CDR1 SGHNT and CDR2 YYREEE (reference sequence). The CDR3 has 13 residues. Trimming removed 5 bases at V and 2 bases at J, with 7 bases between.

The CDR3, as DNA: TGTGCCAGTTCCCGCAGGCAAGATTTCAACGAGCAGTACTTC. Its protein product is CASSRRQDFNEQYF. The V and J genes are TRBV19 and TRBJ2-7; no clear D gene. The length of the CDR3 is 14 residues. Per germline, CDR1 LNHDA and CDR2 SQIVND (reference sequence). Trimming left V 8 bases short and J 5 bases short, with 19 bases between.

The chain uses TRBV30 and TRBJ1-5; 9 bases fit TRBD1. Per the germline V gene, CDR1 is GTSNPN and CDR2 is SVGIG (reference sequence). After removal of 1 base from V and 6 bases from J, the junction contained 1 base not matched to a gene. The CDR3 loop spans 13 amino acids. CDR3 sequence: CAWSGQGVQPQHF. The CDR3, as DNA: TGTGCCTGGAGTGGACAGGGGGTTCAGCCCCAGCATTTT.

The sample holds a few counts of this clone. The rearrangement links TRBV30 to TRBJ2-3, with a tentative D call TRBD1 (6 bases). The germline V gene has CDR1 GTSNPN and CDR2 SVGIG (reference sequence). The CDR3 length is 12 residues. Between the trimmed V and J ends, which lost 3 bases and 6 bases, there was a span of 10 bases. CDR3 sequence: CAWSEGGDTQYF. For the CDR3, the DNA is TGTGCCTGGAGCGAAGGGGGTGATACGCAGTATTTT.